These 12 T cell receptor beta chains came from one sample sequenced in a study of CD8+CD57+ T cells in acquired aplastic anemia. Investigators profiled TCR beta VDJ and CDR3 from genomic DNA template. One entry per CDR3 protein results from TCRdb running MiXCR on the reads. The data hold over 150,000 distinct CDR3 sequences, with 70% to 75% observed a single time. CD8+CD57+ cell expansion, shown by flow cytometry, had occurred in the patients selected for sequencing. Sequencing used sorted CD4+, CD8+, or CD8+CD57+ T cells (not recorded which) from PBMCs. The receptors shown here come from a human donor with aplastic anemia.

This chain links TRBV20-1 with TRBJ2-7, with TRBD1 matching over 9 bases. The trim removed 3 bases at V and 1 base at J, leaving 4 bases unmatched. This CDR3 contains 14 residues. Germline CDR1 and CDR2: DFQATT and SNEGSKA (reference sequence). Written as DNA, the CDR3 is TGCAGTGCTAGTTTGACAGGGGGTTCCTACGAGCAGTACTTC. Translation: CSASLTGGSYEQYF.

The rearrangement uses TRBV11-2 and TRBJ2-7, with 9 bases identical to TRBD2. Germline CDR1 reads SGHAT; CDR2 reads FQNNGV. The junction had 5 bases not matched to a gene; V was cut back by 3 bases and J by 5 bases. This CDR3 comprises 14 residues. This CDR3 is CASSFGGGADEQYF. The DNA for the CDR3 is TGTGCCAGCAGCTTTGGCGGGGGGGCGGACGAGCAGTACTTC. Supplemented by reference TRBV11-2 and TRBJ2-7, the full variable domain reads EAGVAQSPRYKIIEKRQSVAFWCNPISGHATLYWYQQILGQGPKLLIQFQNNGVVDDSQLPKDRFSAERLKGVDSTLKIQPAKLEDSAVYLCASSFGGGADEQYFGPGTRLTVT.

This clonotype appeared a few times. The CDR3 spells CASSQEGGYEQYF. DNA for the CDR3: TGCGCCAGCAGCCAAGAGGGCGGCTACGAGCAGTACTTC. This chain connects TRBV4-3 to TRBJ2-7; D is ambiguous. In germline, CDR1 is LGHNA, CDR2 YSLEER. V lost 0 bases and J 3 bases, leaving 6 bases between the germline ends. This CDR3 has 13 residues.

The chain recombines TRBV2 with TRBJ1-6; D is ambiguous. This CDR3 has 12 residues. Trimming pared 5 bases from V and 7 bases from J, leaving 6 bases between. Per the germline V gene, CDR1 is SNHLY and CDR2 is FYNNEI. As DNA, the CDR3 is TGTGCCAGCAGTCTTTCCAATTCACCCCTCCACTTT. Encoded protein: CASSLSNSPLHF.

The genes are TRBV15 and TRBJ2-7; D ambiguous. The V and J ends lost 0 bases and 7 bases respectively, with 10 bases between them. The germline V gene encodes CDR1 LNHNV and CDR2 YYDKDF (reference sequence). This CDR3 region has 13 residues. The CDR3 region is CATSREPQGEQYF. The CDR3 DNA sequence: TGTGCCACCAGCAGAGAGCCCCAAGGGGAGCAGTACTTC.

The CDR3 coding sequence is TGTGCCAGCAGCACACCGGACAGAAGCACAGATACGCAGTATTTT. Amino acids: CASSTPDRSTDTQYF. The chain is built from TRBV7-3 and TRBJ2-3, with D possibly being TRBD1 (6 bases). CDR3 length equals 15 residues. V was pared by 5 bases and J by 0 bases, with 12 bases between. The germline V gene has CDR1 SGHTA and CDR2 FQGTGA.

This clonotype was picked up a small number of times. The chain links TRBV19 to TRBJ2-2; tentative D call: TRBD2 (6 bases). V was pared by 11 bases and J by 6 bases, with 13 bases between. Germline V gene data show CDR1 as LNHDA and CDR2 as SQIVND (reference sequence). The CDR3 spans 12 residues. The CDR3 bases are TGTGCCTGCGCTGGGGGGTCCGGGGAGCTGTTTTTT. Amino acid sequence: CACAGGSGELFF.

This clonotype has just a few counts. The chain links TRBV2 to TRBJ2-7; no clear D. V lost 2 bases and J 2 bases, leaving 1 base between the germline ends. The CDR3 contains 11 residues. Per germline, CDR1 SNHLY and CDR2 FYNNEI. The CDR3 DNA reads TGTGCCAGCAGTGAAACCTACGAGCAGTACTTC. The encoded protein is CASSETYEQYF.

The gene calls are TRBV4-2 and TRBJ2-3; 9 nucleotides match TRBD2. The J segment lost 11 bases and the V segment lost 0 bases, leaving 12 bases of the junction unmatched. Germline-derived CDR1 and CDR2 are LGHNA and YNFKEQ. The CDR3 is 16 amino acids. CDR3 sequence: CASSQEVAGDHNEQYF. The DNA for the CDR3 is TGTGCCAGCAGCCAAGAAGTAGCGGGGGACCACAATGAGCAGTATTTT.

On this clonotype itself: A junction boundary mismatches the germline segment, possibly from a read error. The chain has TRBV6-2 or TRBV6-3 and TRBJ2-1; D call uncertain. Germline V gives CDR1 MNHEY, CDR2 SVGEGT. The CDR3 totals 12 residues. The CDR3 sequence: CAGSPDTWEQFF. The DNA of the CDR3 is TGTGCCGGCAGCCCTGACACCTGGGAGCAGTTCTTC.

The chain couples TRBV14 to TRBJ1-6, with unresolved D. Germline CDR1 reads SGHDN; CDR2 reads FVKESK. The CDR3 is 15 residues long. V was clipped by 2 bases and J by 6 bases, with 11 bases between them. Here the CDR3 reads CASSQMSSGNSPLHF. The CDR3 DNA sequence: TGTGCCAGCAGCCAAATGTCTAGCGGTAATTCACCCCTCCACTTT.

V gene TRBV19 combines with J gene TRBJ2-2; tentative D call: TRBD1 (7 bases). Trimming cost V 3 bases and J 7 bases, with 15 bases left between them. There are 15 residues in the CDR3. Germline V gene sequence: CDR1 LNHDA, CDR2 SQIVND (reference sequence). This CDR3 is CASSIRGTVNGELFF. The CDR3 DNA reads as TGTGCCAGTAGTATCCGCGGGACAGTAAACGGGGAGCTGTTTTTT. Complete variable domain (other parts from reference TRBV19 and TRBJ2-2): DGGITQSPKYLFRKEGQNVTLSCEQNLNHDAMYWYRQDPGQGLRLIYYSQIVNDFQKGDIAEGYSVSREKKESFPLTVTSAQKNPTAFYLCASSIRGTVNGELFFGEGSRLTVL.